The 24 T cell receptor beta chains listed next were all sequenced from one sample in a study of response to subunit inactivated influenza vaccine. MiXCR was run by TCRdb on the RT-PCR reads, yielding one entry per CDR3 protein. The data show over 800,000 distinct CDR3 sequences, 21% seen once. The specimen was PBMCs from blood, collected around 5 days after vaccination. The receptors were sampled from a man in his forties or fifties who received an inactivated influenza vaccine.

This rearrangement joins TRBV6-1 to TRBJ2-2; tentatively, D is TRBD2 (5 bases). V dropped 9 bases and J dropped 5 bases, with 16 bases sitting between them. The CDR3 spans 14 residues. Germline CDR1 and CDR2: MNHNS and SASEGT. The CDR3 DNA is TGTGCCAGTTGTTGGGAGTTGTGGACCGGGGAGCTGTTTTTT. Translation gives CASCWELWTGELFF.

This clonotype occurred many times. The rearrangement links TRBV5-1 to TRBJ2-1, with D possibly being TRBD2 (5 bases). This CDR3 contains 12 residues. Per germline, CDR1 SGHRS and CDR2 YFSETQ. The V end was cut by 2 bases, the J end by 10 bases, with 10 bases between. CDR3 sequence: CASSLGGMEQFF. The CDR3 DNA reads TGCGCCAGCAGCTTAGGAGGAATGGAGCAGTTCTTC.

This rearrangement joins TRBV2 to TRBJ2-1, with D tentatively TRBD1 (6 bases). Germline assignment: CDR1 SNHLY and CDR2 FYNNEI. Trimming shortened V by 1 base and J by 4 bases, and 14 bases separated the two germline ends. This CDR3 contains 16 residues. CDR3 coding DNA: TGTGCCAGCAGTGAAGGGGGGCCCAGGCTGTACAATGAGCAGTTCTTC. It translates to CASSEGGPRLYNEQFF. Full variable domain (outside the CDR3, taken from reference TRBV2 and TRBJ2-1): EPEVTQTPSHQVTQMGQEVILRCVPISNHLYFYWYRQILGQKVEFLVSFYNNEISEKSEIFDDQFSVERPDGSNFTLKIRSTKLEDSAMYFCASSEGGPRLYNEQFFGPGTRLTVL.

V gene TRBV11-2 combines with J gene TRBJ1-2; 7 nucleotides align to TRBD1. The CDR3 runs 14 residues. In germline, CDR1 is SGHAT, CDR2 FQNNGV. The trim removed 5 bases at V and 4 bases at J, leaving 7 bases unmatched. In DNA form, the CDR3 reads TGTGCCAGCAGCGTAACCCGGGACAGCTATGGCTACACCTTC. Translated: CASSVTRDSYGYTF.

V is TRBV5-4 and J is TRBJ2-3, with 7 bases matching TRBD2. CDR3 length equals 17 residues. V was clipped by 2 bases and J by 1 base; unmatched bases: 10. Per germline, CDR1 SGHNT and CDR2 YYREEE (reference sequence). This CDR3 reads CASSLRPPSGGTDTQYF. DNA for the CDR3: TGTGCCAGCAGCTTACGGCCCCCTAGCGGTGGCACAGATACGCAGTATTTT.

V and J are TRBV6-1 and TRBJ2-2; 9 bases align to TRBD2. The germline CDR1 and CDR2 sequences are MNHNS and SASEGT. The CDR3 length is 16 residues. Unmatched junction bases numbered 11, after V lost 4 bases and J lost 8 bases. CDR3 sequence reads: CASSGDVASGEGELFF. CDR3 coding DNA: TGTGCCAGCAGTGGCGACGTAGCTAGCGGGGAAGGGGAGCTGTTTTTT.

The CDR3 spells CASSPTGSQKETQYF. The CDR3 nucleotides are TGTGCCAGCAGTCCGACAGGGAGTCAGAAAGAGACCCAGTACTTC. V usage is TRBV12-3 or TRBV12-4 and J usage is TRBJ2-5; TRBD1 matches at 7 bases. Trimming at V came to 5 bases and at J to 3 bases, leaving 9 bases not matched to a gene. This CDR3 has 15 amino acids.

The chain recombines TRBV20-1 with TRBJ2-3, with 7 bases fitting TRBD1. The CDR3 is made up of 15 amino acids. V was clipped by 6 bases and J by 3 bases; unmatched bases: 12. Germline CDR1 is DFQATT and CDR2 is SNEGSKA (reference sequence). The CDR3 reads CSARHQGDWTDTQYF. CDR3 sequence (DNA): TGCAGTGCGAGACATCAGGGGGATTGGACAGATACGCAGTATTTT.

This clonotype came up a few times. The chain carries TRBV28 and TRBJ2-7; 13 bases fit TRBD2. Germline-derived CDR1 and CDR2 are MDHEN and SYDVKM. The CDR3 extends over 14 amino acids. After removal of 10 bases from V and 7 bases from J, the junction contained 10 bases not matched to a gene. CDR3 amino acids: CAITPGLAGREQYF. CDR3 coding DNA: TGTGCCATTACTCCGGGACTAGCGGGAAGAGAGCAGTACTTC. The variable domain in full, completed from reference TRBV28 and TRBJ2-7, reads DVKVTQSSRYLVKRTGEKVFLECVQDMDHENMFWYRQDPGLGLRLIYFSYDVKMKEKGDIPEGYSVSREKKERFSLILESASTNQTSMYLCAITPGLAGREQYFGPGTRLTVT.

This clonotype was seen a few times. This chain links TRBV6-6 with TRBJ2-7; a possible D gene is TRBD2 (7 bases). Trimming removed 8 bases at V and 3 bases at J, with 11 bases between. The CDR3 has 12 residues. Germline V gene lookup returns CDR1 MNHNY and CDR2 SVGAGI (reference sequence). The CDR3 DNA reads as TGTGCCAGCGGGGAGGGGGGCTACGAGCAGTACTTC. Translation gives CASGEGGYEQYF.

This clonotype occurred a few times. V and J are TRBV12-3 or TRBV12-4 and TRBJ1-2, with a weak D call TRBD1 (6 bases). V lost 4 bases to trimming and J lost 1 base, with 13 bases between them. The CDR3 loop spans 15 amino acids. The CDR3 nucleotides are TGTGCCAGCAGTTCACGGGGGCGGGGTAACTATGGCTACACCTTC. Amino acids: CASSSRGRGNYGYTF.

This clonotype was seen only a few times. This sequence joins TRBV7-2 and TRBJ2-5; D may be TRBD2 (5 bases). The germline V gene has CDR1 SGHTA and CDR2 FQGNSA. V gave up 4 bases and J gave up 5 bases, with 14 bases separating them. The CDR3 length is 14 residues. CDR3 sequence: CASSSLGNRETQYF. The CDR3 bases are TGTGCCAGCAGCTCCCTCGGGAATCGCGAGACCCAGTACTTC.

The chain has TRBV6-2 or TRBV6-3 and TRBJ2-1; D perhaps matches TRBD2 (5 bases). Near its end, the DNA agrees better with TRBJ2-7, so the J call may be wrong. The V gene's germline CDR1 is MNHEY and CDR2 SVGEGT. The CDR3 extends over 15 amino acids. The chain's CDR3 is CASSYLAGSYNEQYF. The CDR3 DNA reads TGTGCCAGCAGTTATTTGGCGGGCTCCTACAATGAGCAGTACTTC.

This clonotype appeared a few times. This CDR3 is CSERGGLSYNEQFF. CDR3 coding DNA: TGCAGCGAGAGGGGGGGCCTGTCCTACAATGAGCAGTTCTTC. This sequence joins TRBV20-1 and TRBJ2-1, with D perhaps TRBD2 (7 bases). CDR1 DFQATT and CDR2 SNEGSKA come from the germline V gene (reference sequence). The CDR3 contains 14 residues.

This clonotype has at least ten counts. This chain links TRBV20-1 with TRBJ2-1; TRBD2 might be the D (5 bases). V was clipped by 2 bases and J by 3 bases, with 14 bases between them. From germline, CDR1 is DFQATT and CDR2 SNEGSKA (reference sequence). This CDR3 spans 15 amino acids. The CDR3 sequence is CSARTPGTLYNEQFF. The CDR3 DNA is TGCAGTGCTAGAACCCCGGGAACCCTCTACAATGAGCAGTTCTTC.

The rearrangement uses TRBV11-2 and TRBJ1-4; D is uncertain. With 1 base removed from V and 0 bases from J, the gap between germline ends came to 3 bases. CDR1 and CDR2 (germline): SGHAT, FQNNGV. This CDR3 is built from 14 residues. CDR3 in DNA: TGTGCCAGCAGCTTAGGGCCAACTAATGAAAAACTGTTTTTT. Encoded protein: CASSLGPTNEKLFF.

This clonotype was detected ten times or more. The chain is built from TRBV5-1 and TRBJ2-7; 12 bases line up with TRBD1. Looked up from germline, CDR1 is SGHRS and CDR2 is YFSETQ. The CDR3 is 15 amino acids. The J segment lost 6 bases and the V segment lost 1 base, leaving 5 bases of the junction unmatched. CDR3 coding DNA: TGCGCCAGCAGCTTGAAGGGACAGGGGGCCTCCGAGCAGTACTTC. Its protein is CASSLKGQGASEQYF. The full variable domain, with the rest looked up from reference TRBV5-1 and TRBJ2-7, is KAGVTQTPRYLIKTRGQQVTLSCSPISGHRSVSWYQQTPGQGLQFLFEYFSETQRNKGNFPGRFSGRQFSNSRSEMNVSTLELGDSALYLCASSLKGQGASEQYFGPGTRLTVT.

The gene calls are TRBV7-2 and TRBJ2-1; D unclear. CDR3 size: 15 residues. Trimming left V 4 bases short and J 2 bases short, with 12 bases between. Per the germline V gene, CDR1 is SGHTA and CDR2 is FQGNSA. CDR3 sequence (DNA): TGTGCCAGCAGCTCCCAACCCTCGACCTACAATGAGCAGTTCTTC. Its translation: CASSSQPSTYNEQFF.

This clonotype came up a few times. This sequence joins TRBV20-1 and TRBJ2-1; D remains ambiguous. Germline CDR1 and CDR2: DFQATT and SNEGSKA (reference sequence). CDR3 length: 11 residues. With 5 bases removed from V and 8 bases from J, the gap between germline ends came to 10 bases. The CDR3 coding sequence is TGCAGTGCTTTAGGGCGAGATGAGCAGTTCTTC. This sequence encodes CSALGRDEQFF.

This rearrangement joins TRBV2 to TRBJ1-5; D perhaps matches TRBD1 (6 bases). Germline CDR1 SNHLY, CDR2 FYNNEI. With 4 bases removed from V and 1 base from J, the gap between germline ends came to 11 bases. The CDR3 is 15 residues long. The CDR3 loop is CASSVHRVSNQPQHF. The CDR3 region has the DNA TGTGCCAGCAGTGTTCACAGGGTGAGCAATCAGCCCCAGCATTTT.

The chain employs TRBV29-1 and TRBJ2-1, with D possibly being TRBD1 (6 bases). The CDR3 contains 15 residues. Trimming removed 4 bases at V and 0 bases at J, with 13 bases between. From germline, CDR1 is SQVTM and CDR2 ANQGSEA. In nucleotides, the CDR3 is TGCAGCGTTGTTGGGGACACGAGCTCCTACAATGAGCAGTTCTTC. As protein: CSVVGDTSSYNEQFF.

The chain links TRBV20-1 to TRBJ2-7, with 14 bases fitting TRBD2. Germline V CDR1 and CDR2: DFQATT, SNEGSKA (reference sequence). The CDR3 contains 16 residues. Trimming removed 0 bases from V and 6 bases from J; junction bases left unmatched: 7. As DNA, the CDR3 is TGCAGTGCTAGAGACCCTCGGACTAGCGGGGGGTTCGAGCAGTACTTC. Protein sequence: CSARDPRTSGGFEQYF.

This clonotype has just a few counts. The chain employs TRBV20-1 and TRBJ2-5, with 10 bases that match TRBD2. The CDR3 covers 15 residues. Per the germline V gene, CDR1 is DFQATT and CDR2 is SNEGSKA (reference sequence). With V trimmed by 6 bases and J by 2 bases, 9 bases remained unmatched. The CDR3, as DNA: TGCAGTGCGAACCGAGCGGGGGGGGTACAAGAGACCCAGTACTTC. Its protein is CSANRAGGVQETQYF.

With respect to this clonotype: Relative to the germline gene, one junction end is altered; a read error may explain this. The chain is built from TRBV24-1 and TRBJ2-1; 12 bases are shared with TRBD2. CDR3 size: 17 residues. The germline V gene has CDR1 KGHDR and CDR2 SFDVKD. CDR3 region: CATSDRLAGGSYHEQFF. As DNA, the CDR3 is TGTGCCACCAGTGATCGGCTAGCGGGAGGGTCCTACCATGAGCAGTTCTTC.